Below are 17 T cell receptor beta chains sequenced from a single sample in a study of cytotoxic CD8 clonotypes in ibrutinib-treated CLL. TCRdb's table, derived via immunoSEQ multiplex PCR, lists solely in-frame clones and lacks some. The data hold about 60,000 clones, with approximately 54% observed a single time. The material sequenced was PBMCs, taken at disease progression, from a patient treated with ibrutinib. These receptors originate from a human donor with chronic lymphocytic leukemia.

A note on this clone: The same CDR3 is also encoded by other DNA sequences in this sample. This chain joins TRBV5-1 and TRBJ2-7; 13 nucleotides match TRBD2. The germline CDR1 and CDR2 sequences are SGHRS and YFSETQ. J gave up 4 bases and V 0 bases, and 10 bases lay outside the gene matches. The CDR3 totals 18 residues. The CDR3 DNA sequence: TGCGCCAGCAGCTTGGGACTAGCGGGGGGTCGGCCACAATACGAGCAGTACTTC. Its protein is CASSLGLAGGRPQYEQYF. Combining the CDR3 with reference TRBV5-1 and TRBJ2-7 gives the whole variable domain KAGVTQTPRYLIKTRGQQVTLSCSPISGHRSVSWYQQTPGQGLQFLFEYFSETQRNKGNFPGRFSGRQFSNSRSEMNVSTLELGDSALYLCASSLGLAGGRPQYEQYFGPGTRLTVT.

Concerning this clone itself: This sample also contains other DNA sequences that code for the same CDR3. The rearrangement uses TRBV29-1 and TRBJ1-1, with D possibly matching TRBD1 (6 bases). The CDR3 spans 13 residues. CDR1 and CDR2 from the germline V gene are SQVTM and ANQGSEA. V gave up 1 base and J gave up 0 bases, with 6 bases separating them. The CDR3 DNA is TGCAGCGTTGAAGGGACAGTGAACACTGAAGCTTTCTTT. Translation gives CSVEGTVNTEAFF.

The chain uses TRBV10-3 and TRBJ2-2; tentatively, D is TRBD1 or TRBD2 (5 bases each). From germline, CDR1 is ENHRY and CDR2 SYGVKD. The V end lost 8 bases, the J end lost 7 bases, and 17 bases lay between the germline ends. CDR3 length: 14 residues. The CDR3 region is CAISTALGDGELFF. CDR3 bases: TGTGCCATCTCAACGGCACTAGGGGACGGGGAGCTGTTTTTT.

V gene TRBV30 combines with J gene TRBJ2-7; TRBD1 might be the D (6 bases). Germline V gene sequence: CDR1 GTSNPN, CDR2 SVGIG (reference sequence). This CDR3 has 12 amino acids. V lost 4 bases and J lost 3, with 10 bases in between. Here the CDR3 reads CAWTDRHYEQYF. In DNA, the CDR3 is TGTGCCTGGACGGACAGACACTACGAGCAGTACTTC.

J is TRBJ2-1 and V is TRBV18, with 10 bases identical to TRBD1. Germline CDR1 is KGHSH and CDR2 is LQKENI. The CDR3 is made up of 17 amino acids. V shed 2 bases and J 5 bases; nucleotides not matched to a gene: 9. The CDR3 spells CASSPWYGTGENNEQFF. In nucleotides, the CDR3 is TGTGCCAGCTCACCATGGTACGGGACAGGGGAAAACAATGAGCAGTTCTTC.

This clone was detected a few times. A junction end diverges from the germline sequence, so it may reflect a read error. This rearrangement joins TRBV7-9 to TRBJ1-3; D is unclear. Germline lookup yields CDR1 SEHNR and CDR2 FQNEAQ (reference sequence). This CDR3 has 8 residues. CDR3 loop: CSVAPLDF. CDR3 sequence (DNA): TGTTCGGTGGCCCCACTAGATTTT. The complete variable domain, with remaining parts taken from reference TRBV7-9 and TRBJ1-3, reads DTGVSQNPRHKITKRGQNVTFRCDPISEHNRLYWYRQTLGQGPEFLTYFQNEAQLEKSRLLSDRFSAERPKGSFSTLEIQRTEQGDSAMYLCSVAPLDFGEGSWLTVV.

The chain couples TRBV7-2 to TRBJ1-3, with 7 bases that match TRBD1. Germline V CDR1 and CDR2: SGHTA, FQGNSA. V lost 6 bases and J lost 4; bases outside the gene matches: 15. This CDR3 is built from 17 residues. The CDR3 here is CASSHTSTGSAGNTIYF. The CDR3 DNA reads TGTGCCAGCAGTCATACTTCGACAGGGTCGGCAGGAAACACCATATATTTT. The full variable domain, completed using reference TRBV7-2 and TRBJ1-3, is GAGVSQSPSNKVTEKGKDVELRCDPISGHTALYWYRQSLGQGLEFLIYFQGNSAPDKSGLPSDRFSAERTGGSVSTLTIQRTQQEDSAVYLCASSHTSTGSAGNTIYFGEGSWLTVV.

V and J are TRBV7-6 and TRBJ2-7; D perhaps matches TRBD1 (6 bases). The CDR3 spans 15 residues. V was trimmed by 1 base and J by 3 bases, leaving 13 bases between them. CDR1 SGHVS and CDR2 FNYEAQ come from the germline V gene. The CDR3 region is CASSLEQGFFYEQYF. The CDR3, as DNA: TGTGCCAGCAGCTTAGAACAGGGTTTTTTCTACGAGCAGTACTTC. Drawing the rest from reference TRBV7-6 and TRBJ2-7, the complete variable domain is GAGVSQSPRYKVTKRGQDVALRCDPISGHVSLYWYRQALGQGPEFLTYFNYEAQQDKSGLPNDRFSAERPEGSISTLTIQRTEQRDSAMYRCASSLEQGFFYEQYFGPGTRLTVT.

The count of this clone is one. The chain links TRBV19 to TRBJ1-3, with a possible D match to TRBD1 (6 bases). The ends were cut back, 9 bases at V and 0 bases at J, with 12 bases in the middle. This CDR3 is 14 amino acids long. CDR1 and CDR2 (germline): LNHDA, SQIVND (reference sequence). The CDR3 protein is CASRGARSGNTIYF. The CDR3 region has the DNA TGTGCCAGCCGGGGGGCCCGCTCTGGAAACACCATATATTTT. Full variable domain (remainder filled in from reference TRBV19 and TRBJ1-3): DGGITQSPKYLFRKEGQNVTLSCEQNLNHDAMYWYRQDPGQGLRLIYYSQIVNDFQKGDIAEGYSVSREKKESFPLTVTSAQKNPTAFYLCASRGARSGNTIYFGEGSWLTVV.

V gene TRBV27 combines with J gene TRBJ1-1; TRBD1 might be the D (6 bases). CDR3 length: 14 amino acids. The ends were cut back, 4 bases at V and 10 bases at J, with 19 bases in the middle. CDR1 is MNHEY and CDR2 is SMNVEV in the germline V gene (reference sequence). The CDR3 spells CASSSHDGGGLAFF. CDR3 DNA sequence: TGTGCCAGCAGTTCGCATGACGGGGGCGGTTTAGCTTTCTTT.

This CDR3 is CASSLGLRNEKLFF. The CDR3 nucleotides read TGTGCCAGCAGCTTGGGACTGAGAAATGAAAAACTGTTTTTT. The J gene is TRBJ1-4, the V gene TRBV5-5; D ambiguous. The CDR3 contains 14 residues. V lost 0 bases and J 5 bases, leaving 8 bases between the germline ends. From germline, CDR1 is SGHKS and CDR2 YYEKEE (reference sequence).

The rearrangement links TRBV7-2 to TRBJ1-1; TRBD1 matches 7 bases. The CDR3 is made up of 16 amino acids. Trimming at V came to 4 bases and at J to 4 bases, leaving 12 bases not matched to a gene. The germline CDR1 and CDR2 sequences are SGHTA and FQGNSA. The CDR3 coding sequence is TGTGCCAGCAGCTACATTACAGGGGTACAAGGCACTGAAGCTTTCTTT. Encoded protein: CASSYITGVQGTEAFF.

The chain recombines TRBV7-8 with TRBJ2-3; TRBD2 matches at 11 bases. V gave up 2 bases and J gave up 2 bases; unmatched junction bases: 15. Looked up from germline, CDR1 is SGHVS and CDR2 is FQNEAQ. This CDR3 has 20 residues. The CDR3 region has the DNA TGTGCCAGCAGCTTAAGATGGCTAGCGGGGGGAGGCTCCTTCACAGATACGCAGTATTTT. Its protein is CASSLRWLAGGGSFTDTQYF.

The chain uses TRBV7-6 and TRBJ2-7, with 10 nucleotides matching TRBD1. The CDR3 extends over 15 amino acids. Germline V gives CDR1 SGHVS, CDR2 FNYEAQ. The V gene end was trimmed by 5 bases and the J gene end by 0 bases; junction bases not matched to a gene: 4. The CDR3 DNA reads as TGTGCCAGCAGCCCGCGGGACAGGGGCTCCTACGAGCAGTACTTC. Translating gives CASSPRDRGSYEQYF. Together with reference TRBV7-6 and TRBJ2-7, the CDR3 gives the full variable domain: GAGVSQSPRYKVTKRGQDVALRCDPISGHVSLYWYRQALGQGPEFLTYFNYEAQQDKSGLPNDRFSAERPEGSISTLTIQRTEQRDSAMYRCASSPRDRGSYEQYFGPGTRLTVT.

The chain couples TRBV19 to TRBJ1-1; no reliable D call. Per germline, CDR1 LNHDA and CDR2 SQIVND (reference sequence). Deletions cut 2 bases from V and 2 bases from J, with 9 bases between. The CDR3 runs 14 residues. The CDR3 is CASSIQRVNTEAFF. In DNA form, the CDR3 reads TGTGCCAGTAGTATACAGCGGGTTAACACTGAAGCTTTCTTT.

V usage is TRBV13 and J usage is TRBJ2-7, with TRBD2 matching over 8 bases. V gave up 1 base and J gave up 2 bases; unmatched junction bases: 4. Germline CDR1 PRHDT, CDR2 FYEKMQ (reference sequence). This CDR3 contains 15 residues. The CDR3 nucleotides are TGTGCCAGCAGCTTAGCGGGAGGGAGTACCTACGAGCAGTACTTC. Protein: CASSLAGGSTYEQYF. The variable domain in full, with the rest retrieved from reference TRBV13 and TRBJ2-7, is AAGVIQSPRHLIKEKRETATLKCYPIPRHDTVYWYQQGPGQDPQFLISFYEKMQSDKGSIPDRFSAQQFSDYHSELNMSSLELGDSALYFCASSLAGGSTYEQYFGPGTRLTVT.

The V and J genes are TRBV19 and TRBJ1-1, with D possibly matching TRBD1 (6 bases). CDR1 is LNHDA and CDR2 is SQIVND in the germline V gene (reference sequence). The V gene lost 1 base and the J gene lost 0 bases, with 12 bases spanning the gap. The CDR3 spans 16 residues. The CDR3 is CASSIGKGGMNTEAFF. The CDR3 nucleotides are TGTGCCAGTAGTATAGGGAAGGGGGGTATGAACACTGAAGCTTTCTTT.